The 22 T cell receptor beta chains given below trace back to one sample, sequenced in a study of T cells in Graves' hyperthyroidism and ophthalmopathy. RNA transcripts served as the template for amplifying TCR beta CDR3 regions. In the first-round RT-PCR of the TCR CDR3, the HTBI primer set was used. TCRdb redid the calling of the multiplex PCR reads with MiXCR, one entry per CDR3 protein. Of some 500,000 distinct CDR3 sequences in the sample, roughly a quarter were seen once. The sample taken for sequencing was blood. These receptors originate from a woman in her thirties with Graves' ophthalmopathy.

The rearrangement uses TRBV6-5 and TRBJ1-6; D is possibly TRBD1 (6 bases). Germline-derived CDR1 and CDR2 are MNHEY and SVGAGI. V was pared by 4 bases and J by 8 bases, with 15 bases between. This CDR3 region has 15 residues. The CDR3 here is CASSFDRIVDSPLHF. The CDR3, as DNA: TGTGCCAGCAGTTTTGACAGGATCGTAGATTCACCCCTCCACTTT.

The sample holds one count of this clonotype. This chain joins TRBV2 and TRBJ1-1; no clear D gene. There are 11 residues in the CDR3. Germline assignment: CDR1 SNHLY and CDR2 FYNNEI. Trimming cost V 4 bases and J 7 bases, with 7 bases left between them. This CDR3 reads CASSAAGEAFF. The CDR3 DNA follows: TGTGCCAGCAGTGCTGCTGGTGAAGCTTTCTTT.

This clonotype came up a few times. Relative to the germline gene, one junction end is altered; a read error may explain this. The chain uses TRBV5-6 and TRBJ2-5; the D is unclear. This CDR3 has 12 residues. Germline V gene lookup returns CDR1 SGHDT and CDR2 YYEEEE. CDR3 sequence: CASSLTDLEQHF. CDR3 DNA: TGTGCCAGCAGCTTGACGGATCTGGAACAACACTTC.

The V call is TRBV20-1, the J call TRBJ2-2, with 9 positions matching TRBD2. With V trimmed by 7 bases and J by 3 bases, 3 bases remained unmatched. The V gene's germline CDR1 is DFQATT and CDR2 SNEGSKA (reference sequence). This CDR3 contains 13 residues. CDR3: CSGRGGDTGELFF. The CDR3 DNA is TGCAGTGGGCGGGGGGGTGACACCGGGGAGCTGTTTTTT.

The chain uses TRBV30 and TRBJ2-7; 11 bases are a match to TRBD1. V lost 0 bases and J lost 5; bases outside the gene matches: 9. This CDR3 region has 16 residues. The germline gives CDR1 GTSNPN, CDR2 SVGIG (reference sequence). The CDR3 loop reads CAWSVRRDRGTDEQYF. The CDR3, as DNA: TGTGCCTGGAGTGTACGAAGGGACAGGGGGACGGACGAGCAGTACTTC.

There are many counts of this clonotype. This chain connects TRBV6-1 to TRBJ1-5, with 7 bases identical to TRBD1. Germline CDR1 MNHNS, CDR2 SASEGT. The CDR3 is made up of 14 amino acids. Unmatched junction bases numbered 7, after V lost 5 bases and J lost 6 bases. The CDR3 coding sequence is TGTGCCAGCAGTCAAACAGGGGTGGGTCAGCCCCAGCATTTT. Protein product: CASSQTGVGQPQHF.

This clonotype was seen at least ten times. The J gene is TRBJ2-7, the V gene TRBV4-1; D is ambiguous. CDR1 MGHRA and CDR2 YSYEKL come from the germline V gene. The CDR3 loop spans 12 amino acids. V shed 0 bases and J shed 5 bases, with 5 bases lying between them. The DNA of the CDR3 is TGCGCCAGCAGCCAAGATAGGAACGAGCAGTACTTC. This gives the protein CASSQDRNEQYF.

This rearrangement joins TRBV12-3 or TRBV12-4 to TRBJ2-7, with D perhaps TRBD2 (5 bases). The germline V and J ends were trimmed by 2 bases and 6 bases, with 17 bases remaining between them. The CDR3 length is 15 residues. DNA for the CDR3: TGTGCCAGCAGTTTAAGCAGCGATTCGGCGGGCGAGCAGTACTTC. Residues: CASSLSSDSAGEQYF.

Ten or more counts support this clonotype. CDR3 nucleotide sequence: TGTGCCAGCAGTAACCGACAGGGGTCCTATGGCTACACCTTC. It translates to CASSNRQGSYGYTF. The chain is built from TRBV6-5 and TRBJ1-2; 8 nucleotides agree with TRBD1. CDR3 length: 14 residues. The trim removed 5 bases at V and 4 bases at J, leaving 6 bases unmatched. The germline CDR1 and CDR2 sequences are MNHEY and SVGAGI.

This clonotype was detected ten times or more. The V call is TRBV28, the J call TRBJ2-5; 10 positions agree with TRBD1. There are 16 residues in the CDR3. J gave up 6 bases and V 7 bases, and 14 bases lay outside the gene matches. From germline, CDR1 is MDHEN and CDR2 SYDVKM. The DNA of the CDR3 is TGTGCCAGCACACATCGTGAGACAGGGGGCTCAAAGACCCAGTACTTC. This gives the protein CASTHRETGGSKTQYF.

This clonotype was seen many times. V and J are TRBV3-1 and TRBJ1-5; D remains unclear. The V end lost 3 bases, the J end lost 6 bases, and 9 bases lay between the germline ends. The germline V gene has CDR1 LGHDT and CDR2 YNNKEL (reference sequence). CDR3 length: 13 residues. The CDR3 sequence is CASSQGGVQPQHF. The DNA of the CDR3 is TGTGCCAGCAGCCAGGGTGGGGTTCAGCCCCAGCATTTT.

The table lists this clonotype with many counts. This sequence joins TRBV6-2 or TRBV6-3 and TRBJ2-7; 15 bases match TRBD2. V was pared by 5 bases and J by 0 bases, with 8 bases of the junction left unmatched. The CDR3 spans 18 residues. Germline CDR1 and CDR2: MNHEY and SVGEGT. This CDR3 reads CASSNLPGLAGGSYEQYF. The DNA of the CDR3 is TGTGCCAGCAGTAACCTACCGGGACTAGCGGGGGGCTCCTACGAGCAGTACTTC.

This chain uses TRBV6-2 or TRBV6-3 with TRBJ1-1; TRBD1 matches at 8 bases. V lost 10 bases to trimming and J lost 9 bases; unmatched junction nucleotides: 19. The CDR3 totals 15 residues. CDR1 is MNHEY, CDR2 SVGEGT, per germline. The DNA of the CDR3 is TGTGCCACGCTCTCTATTGGGACAGGCTTACGTCAAGCTTTCTTT. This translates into CATLSIGTGLRQAFF.

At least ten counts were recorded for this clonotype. The CDR3 here is CASSLQGSHEQYF. Here the CDR3 DNA reads TGTGCCAGCAGTTTGCAGGGATCCCACGAGCAGTACTTC. V is TRBV27 and J is TRBJ2-7, with a weak D call TRBD1 (5 bases). Between the trimmed V and J ends, which lost 3 bases and 5 bases, there was a span of 11 bases. This CDR3 spans 13 amino acids. Germline V gene lookup returns CDR1 MNHEY and CDR2 SMNVEV (reference sequence).

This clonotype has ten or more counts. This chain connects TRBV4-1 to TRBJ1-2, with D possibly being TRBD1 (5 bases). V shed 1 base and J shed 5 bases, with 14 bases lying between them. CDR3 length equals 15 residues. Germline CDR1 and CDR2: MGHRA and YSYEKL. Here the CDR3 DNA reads TGCGCCAGCAGCCAAGCGGGGGTCCCCCGGTATGGCTACACCTTC. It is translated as CASSQAGVPRYGYTF.

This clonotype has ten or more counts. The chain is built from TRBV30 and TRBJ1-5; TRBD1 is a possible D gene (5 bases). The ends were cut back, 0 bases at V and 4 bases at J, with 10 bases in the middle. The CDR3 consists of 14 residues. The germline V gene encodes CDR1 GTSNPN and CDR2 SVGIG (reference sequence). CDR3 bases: TGTGCCTGGAGTGTACCGGGGGGGAATCAGCCCCAGCATTTT. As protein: CAWSVPGGNQPQHF.

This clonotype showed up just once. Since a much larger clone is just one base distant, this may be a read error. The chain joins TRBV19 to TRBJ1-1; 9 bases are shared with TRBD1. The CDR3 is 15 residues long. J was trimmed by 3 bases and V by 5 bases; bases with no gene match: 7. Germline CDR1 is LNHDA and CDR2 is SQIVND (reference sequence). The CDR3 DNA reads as TGTGCCAGTAGTCCACAGGGGGCGCAGGACACTGAAGCTTTCTTT. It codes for CASSPQGAQDTEAFF.

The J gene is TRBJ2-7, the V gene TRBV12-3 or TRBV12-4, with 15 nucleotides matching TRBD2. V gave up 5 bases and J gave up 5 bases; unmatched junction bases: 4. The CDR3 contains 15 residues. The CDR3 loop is CASSRTSGGADEQYF. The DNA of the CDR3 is TGTGCCAGCAGTCGGACTAGCGGGGGGGCCGACGAGCAGTACTTC.

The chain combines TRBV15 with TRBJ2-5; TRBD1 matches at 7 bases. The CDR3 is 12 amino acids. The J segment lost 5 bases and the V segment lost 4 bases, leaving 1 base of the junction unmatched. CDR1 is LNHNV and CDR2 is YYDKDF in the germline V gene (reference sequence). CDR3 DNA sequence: TGTGCCACCAGCATCAGGGGGGAGACCCAGTACTTC. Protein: CATSIRGETQYF. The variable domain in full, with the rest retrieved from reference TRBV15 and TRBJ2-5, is DAMVIQNPRYQVTQFGKPVTLSCSQTLNHNVMYWYQQKSSQAPKLLFHYYDKDFNNEADTPDNFQSRRPNTSFCFLDIRSPGLGDTAMYLCATSIRGETQYFGPGTRLLVL.

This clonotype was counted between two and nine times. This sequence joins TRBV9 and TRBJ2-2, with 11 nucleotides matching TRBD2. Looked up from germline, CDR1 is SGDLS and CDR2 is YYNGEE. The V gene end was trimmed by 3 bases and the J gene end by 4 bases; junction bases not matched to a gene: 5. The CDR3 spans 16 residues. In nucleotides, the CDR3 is TGTGCCAGCAGCGAACTAGCGGGAGAGGGCACCGGGGAGCTGTTTTTT. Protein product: CASSELAGEGTGELFF.

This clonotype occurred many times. CDR3 in amino acids: CASRGDGIQPQHF. The CDR3, as DNA: TGTGCCAGCAGGGGGGACGGTATCCAGCCCCAGCATTTT. This chain uses TRBV12-3 or TRBV12-4 with TRBJ1-5, with D possibly TRBD1 on 5 matching bases. V lost 6 bases, J lost 7 bases, and 13 bases lay in between. The CDR3 loop spans 13 amino acids.

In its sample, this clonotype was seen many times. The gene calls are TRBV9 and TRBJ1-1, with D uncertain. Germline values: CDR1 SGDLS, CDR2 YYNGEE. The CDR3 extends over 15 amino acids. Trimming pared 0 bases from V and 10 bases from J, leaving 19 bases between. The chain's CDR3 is CASSVDGDTGLRAFF. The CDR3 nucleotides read TGTGCCAGCAGCGTAGACGGGGATACGGGCCTCCGAGCTTTCTTT.